The rows below give T cell receptor beta chains drawn from one sample of a study of blood T cells in healthy people across ages. TCRdb re-derived calls from the 5' RACE reads in MiXCR, one entry per CDR3 protein. This table has about 1,500,000 distinct CDR3 sequences, approximately 40% appearing once. The specimen was blood. These receptors originate from a woman aged 18-29 years in good health. Each CDR3 is given with its conserved first and last residue. The D gene is left open where the match is weak. Some rows mark clone size as missing; the rest say once, few, many or name a class of expanded clone.

j_call v_call d_call clone_size cdr3_aa cdr3_nt
TRBJ2-1 TRBV4-2 TRBD2 few CASSQEPSGRSTTYNEQFF TGTGCCAGCAGCCAAGAGCCTAGCGGGAGAAGTACTACCTACAATGAGCAGTTCTTC
TRBJ2-6 TRBV12-3/TRBV12-4 - - CASSQSVGGANVLTF TGTGCCAGCAGTCAAAGTGTGGGTGGGGCCAACGTCCTGACTTTC
TRBJ2-1 TRBV6-2/TRBV6-3 TRBD1 few CASSHPYGQGTFLGYNEQFF TGTGCCAGCAGCCACCCTTACGGACAGGGGACCTTTTTAGGTTACAATGAGCAGTTCTTC
TRBJ2-3 TRBV25-1 - few CASRGWKTDTQYF TGTGCCAGCAGAGGTTGGAAAACAGATACGCAGTATTTT
TRBJ2-3 TRBV6-2/TRBV6-3 - few CASSYRDKNTDTQYF TGTGCCAGCAGTTACAGGGACAAAAACACAGATACGCAGTATTTT
TRBJ2-5 TRBV7-2 TRBD2 - CASSILANPVQETQYF TGTGCCAGCAGCATACTAGCGAACCCGGTCCAAGAGACCCAGTACTTC
TRBJ2-4 TRBV11-2 - few CASSSGGLNIQYF TGTGCCAGCAGCTCGGGGGGCTTGAACATTCAGTACTTC
TRBJ2-6 TRBV28 - - CASSLPPQEPGANVLTF TGTGCCAGCAGTTTACCACCACAGGAGCCTGGGGCCAACGTCCTGACTTTC
TRBJ1-1 TRBV28 TRBD1 few CASSPTGQTGTEAFF TGTGCCAGCAGTCCGACGGGACAGACGGGCACTGAAGCTTTCTTT
TRBJ1-2 TRBV9 - few CASSGGGRGDGYTF TGTGCCAGCAGCGGGGGGGGCAGGGGTGATGGCTACACCTTC